A single sample is the source of the 14 T cell receptor beta chains below, sequenced in a study of blood T cell repertoires in COVID-19. Clones were read by immunoSEQ multiplex PCR, and TCRdb kept only the in-frame ones, dropping some. The sample includes a few hundred thousand clones, roughly 89% of them seen just once. The sequenced sample consisted of PBMCs or T cells enriched from blood (not recorded which). The receptors come from a woman younger than 45 who had recovered from COVID-19.

The chain couples TRBV24-1 to TRBJ2-5, with TRBD1 identical over 8 bases. The CDR3 runs to 13 residues. V trimming: 10 bases; J trimming: 4 bases; junction bases outside the gene matches: 7. Germline CDR1 reads KGHDR; CDR2 reads SFDVKD. Here the CDR3 DNA reads TGTGCCACTCAGGGGGCGTTAATAGAGACCCAGTACTTC. Residues: CATQGALIETQYF.

The J gene is TRBJ2-1, the V gene TRBV7-9, with 11 positions matching TRBD2. Per the germline V gene, CDR1 is SEHNR and CDR2 is FQNEAQ (reference sequence). With 5 bases clipped from V and 6 bases from J, the junction kept 12 bases outside the gene matches. The CDR3 spans 17 residues. The CDR3 is CASSPSQLAGDGNEQFF. The CDR3 region has the DNA TGTGCCAGCAGCCCCTCCCAACTAGCGGGAGATGGCAATGAGCAGTTCTTC.

This chain links TRBV18 with TRBJ1-1, with TRBD1 as a possible D gene (5 bases). The germline V gene has CDR1 KGHSH and CDR2 LQKENI. The V gene lost 6 bases and the J gene lost 12 bases, with 20 bases spanning the gap. CDR3 length equals 13 residues. The CDR3 nucleotides read TGTGCCAGCTCGGTTGAAGGGGTCAGGGAAACTTTCTTT. This sequence encodes CASSVEGVRETFF.

The chain has TRBV9 and TRBJ2-2, with 9 nucleotides matching TRBD1. Germline CDR1 reads SGDLS; CDR2 reads YYNGEE. There are 18 residues in the CDR3. Unmatched junction bases numbered 17, after V lost 4 bases and J lost 7 bases. For the CDR3, the DNA is TGTGCCAGCAGCAAACCCCGGACAGGGGACCCTTGGGACGGGGAGCTGTTTTTT. Its translation: CASSKPRTGDPWDGELFF.

For the CDR3, the DNA is TGCGCCAGCAGCCCCCTCCGGGACAGGGGGGTCTACGAGCAGTACTTC. Its protein is CASSPLRDRGVYEQYF. The chain recombines TRBV5-1 with TRBJ2-7, with 11 bases aligning to TRBD1. Germline CDR1 reads SGHRS; CDR2 reads YFSETQ. The CDR3 runs 16 residues. Germline trimming cut 4 bases from V and 3 bases from J; bases unmatched to any gene: 9.

The chain links TRBV6-5 to TRBJ1-2; TRBD1 agrees at 7 bases. J was trimmed by 8 bases and V by 6 bases; bases with no gene match: 9. Per the germline V gene, CDR1 is MNHEY and CDR2 is SVGAGI. This CDR3 comprises 13 residues. CDR3: CASSLSTGRGYTF. CDR3 sequence (DNA): TGTGCCAGCAGCCTATCGACAGGGAGAGGCTACACCTTC.

V usage is TRBV5-1 and J usage is TRBJ2-5; TRBD2 aligns across 9 bases. Per the germline V gene, CDR1 is SGHRS and CDR2 is YFSETQ. The junction had 8 bases not matched to a gene; V was cut back by 4 bases and J by 4 bases. The CDR3 spans 15 residues. The chain's CDR3 is CASSRPSGMGETQYF. The CDR3 region has the DNA TGCGCCAGCAGCCGGCCTAGCGGGATGGGAGAGACCCAGTACTTC.

The rearrangement joins TRBV5-1 to TRBJ1-3; TRBD1 might be the D (6 bases). Germline CDR1 is SGHRS and CDR2 is YFSETQ. Trimming took 2 bases from V and 3 from J, leaving 18 bases between them. The CDR3 is 17 amino acids. The CDR3 loop is CASSFTGTSTYGNTIYF. The CDR3 bases are TGCGCCAGCAGCTTTACAGGGACTAGCACTTATGGAAACACCATATATTTT.

This clone has only one observation. The V gene is TRBV10-3, the J gene TRBJ1-1; D may be TRBD1 (5 bases). V was shortened by 10 bases and J by 3 bases, with 18 bases between the two germline ends. CDR1 and CDR2 from the germline V gene are ENHRY and SYGVKD. This CDR3 spans 14 amino acids. The CDR3: CATIDHRTDTEAFF. CDR3 DNA sequence: TGTGCCACCATTGATCACAGGACCGACACTGAAGCTTTCTTT.

The table lists this clone with a count of one. This sequence joins TRBV27 and TRBJ1-1; TRBD1 is a possible D gene (6 bases). This CDR3 is built from 15 residues. Looked up from germline, CDR1 is MNHEY and CDR2 is SMNVEV (reference sequence). The ends were cut back, 0 bases at V and 1 base at J, with 9 bases in the middle. This CDR3 is CASSLSAGANTEAFF. CDR3 nucleotides: TGTGCCAGCAGTTTATCGGCAGGGGCGAACACTGAAGCTTTCTTT.

On this clone: This CDR3 is also generated by other DNA sequences in the sample. The J gene is TRBJ1-1, the V gene TRBV18, with 7 bases fitting TRBD1. CDR1 KGHSH and CDR2 LQKENI come from the germline V gene. With 4 bases clipped from V and 3 bases from J, the junction kept 2 bases outside the gene matches. The CDR3 is 13 amino acids. CDR3 loop: CASSRQGDTEAFF. In nucleotides, the CDR3 is TGTGCCAGCTCACGACAGGGCGACACTGAAGCTTTCTTT.

This chain uses TRBV19 with TRBJ1-2; 7 bases line up with TRBD1. This CDR3 is built from 19 residues. CDR1 is LNHDA and CDR2 is SQIVND in the germline V gene (reference sequence). V lost 8 bases, J lost 2 bases, and 23 bases stayed unmatched. The CDR3 sequence: CASRLKERVTGQMNYGYTF. CDR3 bases: TGTGCCAGTCGACTAAAAGAAAGGGTAACGGGACAGATGAACTATGGCTACACCTTC.

The chain joins TRBV18 to TRBJ1-5; the D gene is possibly TRBD1 (6 bases). This CDR3 spans 14 amino acids. Germline loops: CDR1 KGHSH, CDR2 LQKENI. V was clipped by 5 bases and J by 1 base, with 9 bases between them. The CDR3 coding sequence is TGTGCCAGCTCAACCGACAGGAGCAATCAGCCCCAGCATTTT. Residues: CASSTDRSNQPQHF.

This clone was seen just once. This chain uses TRBV5-1 with TRBJ1-2; D possibly corresponds to TRBD1 (5 bases). The germline V gene has CDR1 SGHRS and CDR2 YFSETQ. The CDR3 runs 15 residues. V was trimmed by 2 bases and J by 3 bases, leaving 14 bases between them. The CDR3 DNA reads TGCGCCAGCAGCTTACCCAGGGTAGGGCACTATGGCTACACCTTC. It codes for CASSLPRVGHYGYTF.